The 3 T cell receptor beta chains given below trace back to one sample, sequenced in a study of early T cells in non-severe SARS-CoV-2 infection. A single record per CDR3 protein comes from TCRdb applying MiXCR to the 5' RACE reads. The repertoire holds around 52,000 distinct CDR3 sequences, with around 13% as singletons. Input material: whole blood. Receptors originate from an adult who was a healthcare worker with PCR-confirmed SARS-CoV-2 infection or an uninfected control (not recorded which).

This clonotype has just a few counts. The V gene is TRBV5-5, the J gene TRBJ1-5; 9 bases fit TRBD1. J lost 7 bases, V lost 4 bases, and 15 bases had no gene match. CDR3 length: 17 amino acids. Per germline, CDR1 SGHKS and CDR2 YYEKEE (reference sequence). The DNA of the CDR3 is TGTGCCAGCAGCCGATCGGCCGGACAGGGGAAGAGACAGCCCCAGCATTTT. It codes for CASSRSAGQGKRQPQHF.

In this sample, this clonotype turned up many times. The rearrangement joins TRBV11-1 to TRBJ2-6; 12 bases are shared with TRBD1. The germline V gene encodes CDR1 SGHAT and CDR2 FQDESV (reference sequence). This CDR3 has 17 residues. The V segment lost 7 bases and the J segment 2 bases; nucleotides outside the gene matches: 6. This chain's CDR3 is CASNPGQGAAGANVLTF. The CDR3 region has the DNA TGTGCCAGCAACCCGGGACAGGGGGCTGCTGGGGCCAACGTCCTGACTTTC.

The table lists this clonotype with many counts. The chain recombines TRBV6-2 or TRBV6-3 with TRBJ1-1; 12 positions match TRBD1. Germline CDR1 is MNHEY and CDR2 is SVGEGT. This CDR3 has 15 amino acids. Unmatched junction bases numbered 5, after V lost 2 bases and J lost 7 bases. CDR3 sequence: CASSYVGTGGIEAFF. The CDR3, as DNA: TGTGCCAGCAGTTACGTCGGGACAGGGGGCATTGAAGCTTTCTTT.